This TCR beta chain is drawn from a study of blood T cell repertoires in COVID-19. Study-level background: The origin of the acute and convalescent COVID-19 samples was the United States, Italy and Spain. PBMCs, B-cell-depleted T cells, or T cells were the source of the cDNA or gDNA that made up the material.

This clone is a singleton in its sample. Authors' analysis steps: Amplification from reference gene primers served as the basis for estimated nucleated cell counts. Here immunoSEQ multiplex PCR was the method, and the copy in TCRdb shows in-frame clones only, minus some. V and J calls and clone size are given by that table; D and trimming were obtained from the DNA. The table has roughly 38,000 clones, approximately 80% seen once; the top ten hold 8.5%. After removal of 6 bases from V and 2 bases from J, the junction contained 5 bases not matched to a gene. Germline V CDR1 and CDR2: SNHLY, FYNNEI. The CDR3 consists of 14 residues.

The TCR sequence derives from an older man with active or convalescent COVID-19. Sequencing was done on a sample of peripheral blood. The rearrangement uses TRBV2 and TRBJ2-3; 7 bases align to TRBD1. The DNA for the CDR3 is TGTGCCAGCAGAATACAGGGGAACACAGATACGCAGTATTTT. Encoded protein: CASRIQGNTDTQYF.